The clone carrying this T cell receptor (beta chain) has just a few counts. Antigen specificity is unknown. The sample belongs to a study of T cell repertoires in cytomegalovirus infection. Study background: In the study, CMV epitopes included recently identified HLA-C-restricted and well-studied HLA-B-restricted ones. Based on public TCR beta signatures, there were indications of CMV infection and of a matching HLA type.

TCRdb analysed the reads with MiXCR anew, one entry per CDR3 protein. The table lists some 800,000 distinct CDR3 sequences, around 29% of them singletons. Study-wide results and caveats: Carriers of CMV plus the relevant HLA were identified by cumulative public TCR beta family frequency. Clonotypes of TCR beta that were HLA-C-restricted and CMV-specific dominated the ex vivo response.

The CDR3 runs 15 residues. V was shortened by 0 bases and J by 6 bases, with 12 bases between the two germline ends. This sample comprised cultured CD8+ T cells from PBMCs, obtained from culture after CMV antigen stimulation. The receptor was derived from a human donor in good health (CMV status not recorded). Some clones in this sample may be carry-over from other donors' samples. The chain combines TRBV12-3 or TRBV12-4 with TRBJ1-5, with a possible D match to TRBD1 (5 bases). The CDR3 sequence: CASSLAPTASQPQHF. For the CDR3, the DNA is TGTGCCAGCAGTTTAGCCCCGACAGCAAGTCAGCCCCAGCATTTT.